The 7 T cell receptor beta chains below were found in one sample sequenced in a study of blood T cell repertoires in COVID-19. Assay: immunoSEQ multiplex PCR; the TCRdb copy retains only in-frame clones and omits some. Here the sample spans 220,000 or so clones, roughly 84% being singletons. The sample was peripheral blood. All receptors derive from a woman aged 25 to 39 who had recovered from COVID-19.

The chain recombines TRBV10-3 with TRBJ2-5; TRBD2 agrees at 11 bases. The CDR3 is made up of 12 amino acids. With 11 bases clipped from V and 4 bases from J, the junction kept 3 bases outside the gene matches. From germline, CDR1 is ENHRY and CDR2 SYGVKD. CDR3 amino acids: CAVGTSGETQYF. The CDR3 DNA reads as TGTGCCGTCGGGACTAGCGGAGAGACCCAGTACTTC.

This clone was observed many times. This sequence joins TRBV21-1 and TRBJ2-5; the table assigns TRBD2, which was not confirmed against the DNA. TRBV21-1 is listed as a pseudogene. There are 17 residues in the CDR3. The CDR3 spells CASSIANDGVAQETQYF. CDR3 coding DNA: TGTGCCAGCAGCATAGCAAATGACGGGGTAGCGCAAGAGACCCAGTACTTC.

In DNA, the CDR3 is TGCAGCGTTGAATCCGGGGAGGGCAATCAGCCCCAGCATTTT. Translated: CSVESGEGNQPQHF. The chain joins TRBV29-1 to TRBJ1-5; no reliable D call. Germline-derived CDR1 and CDR2 are SQVTM and ANQGSEA. There are 14 residues in the CDR3. Trimming removed 2 bases at V and 2 bases at J, with 10 bases between.

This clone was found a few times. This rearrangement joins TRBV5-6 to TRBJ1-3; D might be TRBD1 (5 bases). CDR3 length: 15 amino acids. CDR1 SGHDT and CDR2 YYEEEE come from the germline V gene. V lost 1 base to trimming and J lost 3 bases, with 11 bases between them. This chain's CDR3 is CASSLKGQVGNTIYF. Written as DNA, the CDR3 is TGTGCCAGCAGCTTGAAGGGGCAGGTTGGAAACACCATATATTTT.

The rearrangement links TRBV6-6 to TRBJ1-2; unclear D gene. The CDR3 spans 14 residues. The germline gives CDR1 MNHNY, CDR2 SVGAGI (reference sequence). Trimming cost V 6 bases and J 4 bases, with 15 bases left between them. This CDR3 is CASSPAGGFYGYTF. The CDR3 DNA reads TGTGCCAGCAGCCCAGCAGGAGGCTTCTATGGCTACACCTTC.

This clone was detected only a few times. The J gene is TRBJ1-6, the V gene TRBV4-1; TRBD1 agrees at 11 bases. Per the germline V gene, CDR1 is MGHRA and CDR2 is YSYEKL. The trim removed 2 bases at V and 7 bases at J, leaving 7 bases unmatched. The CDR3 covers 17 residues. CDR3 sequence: CASSQPGTGGKNSPLHF. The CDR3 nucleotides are TGCGCCAGCAGCCAACCCGGGACAGGGGGTAAAAATTCACCCCTCCACTTT.

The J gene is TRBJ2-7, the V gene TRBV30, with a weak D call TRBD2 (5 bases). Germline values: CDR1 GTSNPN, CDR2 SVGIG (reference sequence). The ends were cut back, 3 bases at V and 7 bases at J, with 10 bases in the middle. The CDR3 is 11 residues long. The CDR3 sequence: CAWRRVGEQYF. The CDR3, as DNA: TGTGCCTGGAGGAGGGTGGGGGAGCAGTACTTC. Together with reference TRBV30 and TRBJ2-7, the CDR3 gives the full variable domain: SQTIHQWPATLVQPVGSPLSLECTVEGTSNPNLYWYRQAAGRGLQLLFYSVGIGQISSEVPQNLSASRPQDRQFILSSKKLLLSDSGFYLCAWRRVGEQYFGPGTRLTVT.